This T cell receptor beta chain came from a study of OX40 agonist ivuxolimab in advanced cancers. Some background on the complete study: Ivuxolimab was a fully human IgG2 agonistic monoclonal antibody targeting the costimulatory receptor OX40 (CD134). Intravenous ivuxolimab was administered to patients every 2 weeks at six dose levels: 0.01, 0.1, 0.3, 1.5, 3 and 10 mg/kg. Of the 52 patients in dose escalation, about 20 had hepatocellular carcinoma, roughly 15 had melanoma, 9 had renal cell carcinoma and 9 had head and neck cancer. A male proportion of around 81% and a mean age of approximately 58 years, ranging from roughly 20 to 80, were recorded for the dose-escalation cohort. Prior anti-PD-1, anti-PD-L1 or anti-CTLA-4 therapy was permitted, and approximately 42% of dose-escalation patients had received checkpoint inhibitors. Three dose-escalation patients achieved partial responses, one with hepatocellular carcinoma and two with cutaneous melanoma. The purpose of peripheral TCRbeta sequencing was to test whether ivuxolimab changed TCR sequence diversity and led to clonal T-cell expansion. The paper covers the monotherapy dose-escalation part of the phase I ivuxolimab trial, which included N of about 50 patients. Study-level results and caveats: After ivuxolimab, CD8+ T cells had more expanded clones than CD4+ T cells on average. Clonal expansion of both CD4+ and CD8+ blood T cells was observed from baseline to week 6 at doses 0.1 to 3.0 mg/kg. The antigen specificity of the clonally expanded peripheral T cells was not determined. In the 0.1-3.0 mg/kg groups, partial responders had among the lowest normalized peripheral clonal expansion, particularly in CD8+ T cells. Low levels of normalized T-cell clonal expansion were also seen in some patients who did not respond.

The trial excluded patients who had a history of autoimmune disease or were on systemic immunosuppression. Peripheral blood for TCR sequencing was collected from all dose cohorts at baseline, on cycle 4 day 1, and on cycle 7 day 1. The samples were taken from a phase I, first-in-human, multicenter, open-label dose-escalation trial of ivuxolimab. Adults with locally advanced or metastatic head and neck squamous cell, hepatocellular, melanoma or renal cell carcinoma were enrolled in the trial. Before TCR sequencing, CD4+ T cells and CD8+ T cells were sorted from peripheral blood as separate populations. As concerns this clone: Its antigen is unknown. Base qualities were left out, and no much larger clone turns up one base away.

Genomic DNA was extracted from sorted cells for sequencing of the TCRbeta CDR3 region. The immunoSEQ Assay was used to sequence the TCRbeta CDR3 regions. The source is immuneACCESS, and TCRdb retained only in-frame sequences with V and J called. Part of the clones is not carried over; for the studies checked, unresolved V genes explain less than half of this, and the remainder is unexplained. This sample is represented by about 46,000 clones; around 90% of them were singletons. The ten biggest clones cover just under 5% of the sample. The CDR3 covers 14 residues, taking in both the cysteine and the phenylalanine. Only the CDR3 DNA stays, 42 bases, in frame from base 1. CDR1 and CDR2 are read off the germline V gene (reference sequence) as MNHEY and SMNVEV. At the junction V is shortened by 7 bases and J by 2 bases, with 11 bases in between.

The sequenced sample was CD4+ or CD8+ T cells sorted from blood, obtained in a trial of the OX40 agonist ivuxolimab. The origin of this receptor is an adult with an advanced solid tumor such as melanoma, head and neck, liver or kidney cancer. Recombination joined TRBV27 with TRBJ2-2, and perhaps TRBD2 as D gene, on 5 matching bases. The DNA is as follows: TGTGCCAGCATCGACTGGACTAACACCGGGGAGCTGTTTTTT. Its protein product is CASIDWTNTGELFF.